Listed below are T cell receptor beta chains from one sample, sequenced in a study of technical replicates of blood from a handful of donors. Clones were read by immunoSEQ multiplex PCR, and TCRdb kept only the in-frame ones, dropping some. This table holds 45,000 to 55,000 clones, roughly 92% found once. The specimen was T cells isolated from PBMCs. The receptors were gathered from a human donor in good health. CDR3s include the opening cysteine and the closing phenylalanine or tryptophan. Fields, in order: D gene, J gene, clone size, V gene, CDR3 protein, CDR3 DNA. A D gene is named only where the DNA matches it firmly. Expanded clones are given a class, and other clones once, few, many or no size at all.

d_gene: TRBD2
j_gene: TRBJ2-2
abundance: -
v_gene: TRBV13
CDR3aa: CASSPLAGGNTGELFF
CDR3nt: TGTGCCAGCAGTCCTCTAGCGGGGGGGAACACCGGGGAGCTGTTTTTT

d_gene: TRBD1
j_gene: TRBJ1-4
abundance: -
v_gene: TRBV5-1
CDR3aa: CASSLRTGSDEKLFF
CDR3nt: TGCGCCAGCAGCTTACGGACAGGTTCAGATGAAAAACTGTTTTTT

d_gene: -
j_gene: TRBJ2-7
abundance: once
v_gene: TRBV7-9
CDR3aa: CASSFTGSPHEQYF
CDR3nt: TGTGCCAGCAGCTTCACAGGAAGTCCCCACGAGCAGTACTTC

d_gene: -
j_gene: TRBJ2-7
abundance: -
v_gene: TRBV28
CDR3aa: CASSLKAAPAYEQYF
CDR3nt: TGTGCCAGCAGTTTAAAGGCGGCCCCTGCCTACGAGCAGTACTTC

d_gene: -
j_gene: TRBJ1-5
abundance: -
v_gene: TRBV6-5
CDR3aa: CASSYSEALRQPQHF
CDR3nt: TGTGCCAGCAGTTACTCGGAGGCTTTGCGTCAGCCCCAGCATTTT

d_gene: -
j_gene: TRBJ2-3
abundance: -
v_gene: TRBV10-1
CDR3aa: CASSERGKPADTQYF
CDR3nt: TGCGCCAGCAGTGAGAGAGGAAAGCCGGCAGATACGCAGTATTTT

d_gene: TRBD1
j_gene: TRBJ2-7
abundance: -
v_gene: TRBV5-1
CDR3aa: CASGGDRGYEQYF
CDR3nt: TGCGCCAGCGGAGGGGACAGGGGTTACGAGCAGTACTTC

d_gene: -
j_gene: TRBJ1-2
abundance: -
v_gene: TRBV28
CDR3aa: CASSLGGRGMIGYTF
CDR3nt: TGTGCCAGCAGTTTAGGGGGGAGGGGGATGATTGGCTACACCTTC

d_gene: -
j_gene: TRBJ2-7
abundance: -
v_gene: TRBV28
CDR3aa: CASSAHSYEQYF
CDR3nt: TGTGCCAGTAGCGCCCATTCCTACGAGCAGTACTTC

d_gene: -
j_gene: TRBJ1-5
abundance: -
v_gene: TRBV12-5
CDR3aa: CASGLVQGRNSNQPQHF
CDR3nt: TGTGCTAGTGGTTTGGTACAGGGCCGGAATAGCAATCAGCCCCAGCATTTT

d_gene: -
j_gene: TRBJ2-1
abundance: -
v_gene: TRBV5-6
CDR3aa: CASSLSNLPYYNEQFF
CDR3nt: TGTGCCAGCAGCTTGAGTAACCTACCCTACTACAATGAGCAGTTCTTC

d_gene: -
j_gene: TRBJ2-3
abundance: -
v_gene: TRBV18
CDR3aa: CASHAQGHHTDTQYF
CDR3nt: TGTGCCAGCCACGCCCAGGGACACCACACAGATACGCAGTATTTT

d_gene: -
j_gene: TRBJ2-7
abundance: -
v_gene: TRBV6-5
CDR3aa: CASSQGSEQYF
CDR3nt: TGTGCCAGCAGTCAGGGAAGCGAGCAGTACTTC

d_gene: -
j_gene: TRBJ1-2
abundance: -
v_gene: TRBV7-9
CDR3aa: CASSFGAEGLRGYTF
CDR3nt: TGTGCCAGCAGCTTCGGAGCGGAGGGGCTTCGGGGCTACACCTTC

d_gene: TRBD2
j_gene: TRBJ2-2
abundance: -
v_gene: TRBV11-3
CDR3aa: CASSPSPSGVYTGELFF
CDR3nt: TGTGCCAGCAGCCCAAGTCCTAGCGGCGTTTACACCGGGGAGCTGTTTTTT

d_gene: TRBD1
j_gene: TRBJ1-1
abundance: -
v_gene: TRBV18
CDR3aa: CASSRQGIMNTEAFF
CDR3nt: TGTGCCAGCTCACGACAGGGGATCATGAACACTGAAGCTTTCTTT

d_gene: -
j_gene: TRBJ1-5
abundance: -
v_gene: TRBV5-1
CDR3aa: CASSLAPGGNQPQHF
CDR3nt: TGCGCCAGCAGCTTGGCACCGGGGGGCAATCAGCCCCAGCATTTT

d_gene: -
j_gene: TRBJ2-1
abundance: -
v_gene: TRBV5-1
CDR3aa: CASSRQDSYNEQFF
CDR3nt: TGCGCCAGCAGCCGCCAGGATAGCTACAATGAGCAGTTCTTC

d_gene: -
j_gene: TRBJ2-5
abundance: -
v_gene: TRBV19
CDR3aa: CASLGEGETQYF
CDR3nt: TGTGCCAGTTTAGGGGAAGGAGAGACCCAGTACTTC

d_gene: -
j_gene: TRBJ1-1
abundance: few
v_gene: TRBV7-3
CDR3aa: CASSLTGNTEAFF
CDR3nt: TGTGCCAGCAGCTTAACCGGGAACACTGAAGCTTTCTTT

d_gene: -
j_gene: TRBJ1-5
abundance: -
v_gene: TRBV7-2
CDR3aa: CASSIGGAGQPQHF
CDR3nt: TGTGCCAGCAGCATCGGGGGGGCAGGCCAGCCCCAGCATTTT

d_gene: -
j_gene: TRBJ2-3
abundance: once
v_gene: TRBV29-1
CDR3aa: CSLRGGGADTQYF
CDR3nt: TGCAGCCTCCGAGGTGGGGGCGCAGATACGCAGTATTTT

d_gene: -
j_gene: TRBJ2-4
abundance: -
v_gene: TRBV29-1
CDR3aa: CSVEDWEYIQYF
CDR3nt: TGCAGCGTTGAGGACTGGGAGTACATTCAGTACTTC

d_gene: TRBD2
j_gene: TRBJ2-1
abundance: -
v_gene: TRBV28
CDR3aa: CAIMEYSGGRGNEQFF
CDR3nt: TGTGCCATCATGGAATATTCGGGGGGGCGGGGTAATGAGCAGTTCTTC

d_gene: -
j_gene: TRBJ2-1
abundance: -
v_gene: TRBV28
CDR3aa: CASSLVAGGTRYNEQFF
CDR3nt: TGTGCCAGCAGTTTGGTGGCTGGCGGGACCCGATACAATGAGCAGTTCTTC

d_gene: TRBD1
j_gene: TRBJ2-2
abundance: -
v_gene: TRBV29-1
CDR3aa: CSASRGQLITGELFF
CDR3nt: TGCAGCGCTTCAAGGGGGCAACTCATTACCGGGGAGCTGTTTTTT

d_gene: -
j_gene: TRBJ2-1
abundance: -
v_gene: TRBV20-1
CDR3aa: CSASLNEQFF
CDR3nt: TGCAGTGCTAGCCTCAATGAGCAGTTCTTC

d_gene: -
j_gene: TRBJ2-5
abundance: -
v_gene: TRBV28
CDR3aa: CASSPREETQYF
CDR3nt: TGTGCCAGCAGTCCCAGGGAAGAGACCCAGTACTTC

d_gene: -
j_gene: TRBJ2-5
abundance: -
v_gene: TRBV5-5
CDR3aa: CASSLGGLVGGETQYF
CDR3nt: TGTGCCAGCAGCCTTGGAGGGCTAGTGGGAGGAGAGACCCAGTACTTC

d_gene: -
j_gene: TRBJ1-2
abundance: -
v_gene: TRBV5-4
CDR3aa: CASSPSGYGYTF
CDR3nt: TGTGCCAGCAGCCCTTCCGGCTATGGCTACACCTTC

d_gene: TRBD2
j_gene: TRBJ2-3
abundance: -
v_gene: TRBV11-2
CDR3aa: CASSRALAGVRDTQYF
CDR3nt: TGTGCCAGCAGCCGCGCCCTAGCGGGAGTACGAGATACGCAGTATTTT

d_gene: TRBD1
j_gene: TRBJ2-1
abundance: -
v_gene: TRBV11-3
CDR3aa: CASSLSLDRDPYNEQFF
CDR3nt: TGTGCCAGCAGCTTATCCCTGGACAGGGACCCCTACAATGAGCAGTTCTTC

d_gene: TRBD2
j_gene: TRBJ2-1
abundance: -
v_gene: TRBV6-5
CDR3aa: CASSIAGGSYNEQFF
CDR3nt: TGTGCCAGCAGTATAGCGGGGGGCTCCTACAATGAGCAGTTCTTC

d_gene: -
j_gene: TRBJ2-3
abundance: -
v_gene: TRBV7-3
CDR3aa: CASSSTISVTDTQYF
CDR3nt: TGTGCCAGCAGCTCGACGATCAGCGTAACAGATACGCAGTATTTT

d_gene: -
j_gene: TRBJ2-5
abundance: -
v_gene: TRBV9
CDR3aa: CASSVAATQETQYF
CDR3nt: TGTGCCAGCAGCGTGGCGGCTACCCAAGAGACCCAGTACTTC

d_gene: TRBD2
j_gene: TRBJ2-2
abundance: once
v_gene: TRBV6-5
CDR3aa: CASIRAGGPNGELFF
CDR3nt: TGTGCCAGCATCAGAGCGGGAGGGCCGAACGGGGAGCTGTTTTTT

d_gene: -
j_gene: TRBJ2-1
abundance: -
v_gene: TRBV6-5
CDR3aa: CASSYAVAASAQQFF
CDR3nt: TGTGCCAGCAGTTACGCGGTAGCGGCCTCAGCGCAGCAGTTCTTC

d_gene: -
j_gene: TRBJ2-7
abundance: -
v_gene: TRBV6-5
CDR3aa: CASSLLGGGAYEQYF
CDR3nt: TGTGCCAGCAGTCTCCTGGGAGGGGGGGCCTACGAGCAGTACTTC

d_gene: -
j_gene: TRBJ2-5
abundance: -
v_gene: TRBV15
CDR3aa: CATSGEMGSETYLETQYF
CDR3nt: TGTGCCACCAGCGGAGAAATGGGTAGCGAGACCTACCTGGAGACCCAGTACTTC

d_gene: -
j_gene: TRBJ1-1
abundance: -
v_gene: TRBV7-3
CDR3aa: CASSLEFQGAAFF
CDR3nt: TGTGCCAGCAGCTTAGAGTTCCAGGGCGCAGCTTTCTTT

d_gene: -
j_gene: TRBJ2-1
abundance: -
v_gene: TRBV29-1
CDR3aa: CSVDSSVSYNEQFF
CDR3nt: TGCAGCGTTGATTCTAGCGTCTCCTACAATGAGCAGTTCTTC

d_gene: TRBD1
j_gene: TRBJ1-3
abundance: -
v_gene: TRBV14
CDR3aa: CASSQRRTGYGNTIYF
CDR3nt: TGTGCCAGCAGCCAGAGACGGACAGGGTACGGAAACACCATATATTTT

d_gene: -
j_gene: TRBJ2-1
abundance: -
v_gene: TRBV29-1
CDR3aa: CSALTVYNEQFF
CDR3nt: TGCAGCGCCTTGACAGTTTACAATGAGCAGTTCTTC

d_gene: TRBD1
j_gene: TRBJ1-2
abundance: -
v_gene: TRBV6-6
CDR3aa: CASRNRGGHGYTF
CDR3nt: TGTGCCAGCAGGAACAGGGGAGGCCATGGCTACACCTTC

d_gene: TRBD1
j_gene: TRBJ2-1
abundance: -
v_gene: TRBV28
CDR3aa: CASSPDRGYEQFF
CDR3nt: TGTGCCAGCAGCCCGGACAGGGGGTATGAGCAGTTCTTC

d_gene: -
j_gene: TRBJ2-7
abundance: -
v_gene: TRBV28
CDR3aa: CASSLKPRTRDF
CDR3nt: TGTGCCAGCAGTTTAAAGCCGAGGACAAGGGACTTC

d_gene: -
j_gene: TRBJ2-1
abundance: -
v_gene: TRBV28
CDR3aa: CASSLQGGYNEQFF
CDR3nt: TGTGCCAGCAGTTTGCAGGGGGGATACAATGAGCAGTTCTTC

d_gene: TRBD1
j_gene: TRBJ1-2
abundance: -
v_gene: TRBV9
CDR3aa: CASSVAPGQGSYTF
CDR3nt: TGTGCCAGCAGCGTAGCTCCGGGACAGGGTAGTTACACCTTC

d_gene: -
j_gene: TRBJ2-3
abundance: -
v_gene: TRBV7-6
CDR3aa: CASSQGRGSDTQYF
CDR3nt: TGTGCCAGCAGCCAGGGGCGGGGGTCAGATACGCAGTATTTT

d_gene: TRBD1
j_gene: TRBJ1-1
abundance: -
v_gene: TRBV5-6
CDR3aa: CASSQKPGTGITEAFF
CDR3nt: TGTGCCAGCAGCCAAAAGCCCGGGACAGGGATTACTGAAGCTTTCTTT

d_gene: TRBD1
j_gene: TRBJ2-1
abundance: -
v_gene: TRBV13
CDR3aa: CASSLGRGRRNEQFF
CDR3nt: TGTGCCAGCAGCTTAGGCAGGGGGCGCAGGAATGAGCAGTTCTTC

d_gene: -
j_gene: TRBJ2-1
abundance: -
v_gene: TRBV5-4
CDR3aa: CASSRAGAYNEQFF
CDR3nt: TGTGCCAGCAGCCGGGCGGGGGCGTACAATGAGCAGTTCTTC

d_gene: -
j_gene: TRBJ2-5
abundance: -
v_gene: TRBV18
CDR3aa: CASSPQETQYF
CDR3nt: TGTGCCAGCTCACCCCAGGAGACCCAGTACTTC

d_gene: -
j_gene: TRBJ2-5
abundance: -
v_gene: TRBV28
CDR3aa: CASSWWQEETQYF
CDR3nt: TGTGCCAGCAGTTGGTGGCAGGAAGAGACCCAGTACTTC

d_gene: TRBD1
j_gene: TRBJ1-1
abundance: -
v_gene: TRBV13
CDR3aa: CASSLGPGQGNTEAFF
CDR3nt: TGTGCCAGCAGCTTGGGACCGGGACAGGGGAACACTGAAGCTTTCTTT

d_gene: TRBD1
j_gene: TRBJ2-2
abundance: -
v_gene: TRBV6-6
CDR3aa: CASQGATGELFF
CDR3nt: TGTGCCAGCCAGGGGGCCACCGGGGAGCTGTTTTTT

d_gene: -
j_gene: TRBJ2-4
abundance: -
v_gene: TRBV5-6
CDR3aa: CASTEGGAENIQYF
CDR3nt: TGTGCCAGCACCGAGGGGGGGGCGGAAAACATTCAGTACTTC

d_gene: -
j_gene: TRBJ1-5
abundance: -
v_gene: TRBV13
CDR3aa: CASSLRTANQPQHF
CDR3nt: TGTGCCAGCAGCTTGCGGACAGCGAATCAGCCCCAGCATTTT

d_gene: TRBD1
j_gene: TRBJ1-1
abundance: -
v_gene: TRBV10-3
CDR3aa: CAAREGADTEAFF
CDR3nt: TGTGCCGCCCGAGAGGGGGCCGACACTGAAGCTTTCTTT

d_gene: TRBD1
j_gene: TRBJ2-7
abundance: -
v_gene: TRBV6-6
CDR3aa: CASSQPRDRGDYEQYF
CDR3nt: TGTGCCAGCAGTCAACCCAGGGACAGGGGAGACTACGAGCAGTACTTC